This T cell receptor beta chain was sequenced during a study of cytomegalovirus exposure and HLA in healthy donors. This CDR3 region has 13 residues. Germline CDR1 KGHSH, CDR2 LQKENI. V was trimmed by 2 bases and J by 7 bases, leaving 12 bases between them. PCR used 60 Vbeta primers and 13 Jbeta primers. Method: immunoSEQ multiplex PCR; TCRdb's copy keeps in-frame clones and lacks some. The profile shows about 64,000 clones, roughly 70% of them singletons. This receptor was obtained from a male donor in good health and CMV-seropositive. The sample consisted of PBMCs. The rearrangement links TRBV18 to TRBJ2-7; D possibly corresponds to TRBD1 (6 bases). This CDR3 is CASSPLQGEEQYF. DNA for the CDR3: TGTGCCAGCTCACCATTACAGGGTGAGGAGCAGTACTTC.